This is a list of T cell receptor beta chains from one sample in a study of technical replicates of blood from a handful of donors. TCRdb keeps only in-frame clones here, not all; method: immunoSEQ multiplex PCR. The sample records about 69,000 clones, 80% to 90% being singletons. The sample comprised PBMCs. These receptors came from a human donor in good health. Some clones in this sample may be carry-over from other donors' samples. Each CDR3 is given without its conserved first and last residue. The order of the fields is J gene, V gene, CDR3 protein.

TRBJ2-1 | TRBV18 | ASSRDRGYSEQF
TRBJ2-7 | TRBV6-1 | ASSPAGRGREQY
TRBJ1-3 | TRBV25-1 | ASIKNPGGDFFGNTIY
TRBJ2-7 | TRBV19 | ASSAGDRDYEQY
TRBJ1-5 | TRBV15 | ATSSWTGPIQPQH
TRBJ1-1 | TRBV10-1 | ASSQTSNTGAF
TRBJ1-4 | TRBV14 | ASSQDRTGLGEKLF
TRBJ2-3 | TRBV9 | ASSAGTSGGTDTQY
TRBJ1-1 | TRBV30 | AWTGGDWTEAF
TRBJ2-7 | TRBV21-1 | ASSKAPRSSYEQY
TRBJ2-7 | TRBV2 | ATLKEAGRYEQY
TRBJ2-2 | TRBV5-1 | ASSREAGGNTGELF
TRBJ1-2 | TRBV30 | AWTKRIINYGYT
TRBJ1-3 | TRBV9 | ASSVGGGTTNTIY
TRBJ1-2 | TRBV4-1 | ASSWKGDTNYGYT
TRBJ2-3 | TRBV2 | ASSEGRYTDTQY
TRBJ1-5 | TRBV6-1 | ASSGAGGNQPQH
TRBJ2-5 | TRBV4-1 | ASSRGSGGSWETQY
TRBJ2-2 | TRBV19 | ASSTTGVNTGELF
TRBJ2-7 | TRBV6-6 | ASSLTGTSYEQY
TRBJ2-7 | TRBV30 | AWTPGVSYEQY
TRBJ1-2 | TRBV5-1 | ASSVTGYGYT
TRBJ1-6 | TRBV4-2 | ASSQAQGAVGSPLH
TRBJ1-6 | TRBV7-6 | ASSSTTGSRSPLH
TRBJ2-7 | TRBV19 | ASSRDKSYEQY
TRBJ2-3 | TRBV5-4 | ASSPVAGDTDTQY
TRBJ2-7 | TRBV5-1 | ASSSSTGGTGEQY
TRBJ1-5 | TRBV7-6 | ASSLEGAYQPQH
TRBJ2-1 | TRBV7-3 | ATLVAVDNEQF
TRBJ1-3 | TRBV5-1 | ASSLGTGYSGNTIY
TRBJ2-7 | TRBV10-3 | AISSGVYEQY
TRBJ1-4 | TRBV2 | ASNRATNEKLF
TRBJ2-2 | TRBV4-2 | ASSQGRVTGANTGELF
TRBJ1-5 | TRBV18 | ASSYRGDQPQH
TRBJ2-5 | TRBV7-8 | ASSLRQKETQY
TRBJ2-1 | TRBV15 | ATKRGLAGGHYNEQF
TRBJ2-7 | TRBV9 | ASSVGDSPYEQY
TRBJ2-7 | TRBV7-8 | ASSLGARGGAGEQY
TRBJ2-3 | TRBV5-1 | ASSQRDRARPTRGDTQY
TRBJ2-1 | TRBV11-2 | ASSSVRGSSYNEQF
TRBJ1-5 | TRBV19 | ASSLPDRASNQPQH
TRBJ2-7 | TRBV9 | ASSPDWNSYEQY
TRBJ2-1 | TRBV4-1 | ASSRSSGLLGPYNEQF
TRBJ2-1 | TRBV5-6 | ASSLPPSVWSAQF
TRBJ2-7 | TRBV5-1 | ASSQQPGQGFFEQY
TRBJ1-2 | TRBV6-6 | ASSLRGGTYGYT
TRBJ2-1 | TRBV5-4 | ASRQGTSGGNEQF
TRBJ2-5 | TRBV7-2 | ASSLGTGGGATQY
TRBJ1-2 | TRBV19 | ASSIPGTTYGYT
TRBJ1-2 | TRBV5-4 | ASSLEVGGYGYT
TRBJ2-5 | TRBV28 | AIQGALETQY